A single sample gave rise to the 9 T cell receptor beta chains below, sequenced in a study of T-cell memory formation after mild COVID-19. Each CDR3 protein is one row after TCRdb ran MiXCR on the 5' RACE reads. Here the sample spans fewer than 50,000 distinct CDR3 sequences, approximately 7% being singletons. The sample was PBMCs or a T cell subset sorted from them (not recorded which). These receptors were taken from an adult who had mild COVID-19 (a few samples of this study predate the infection). Cell type and time point are not known.

This clonotype was counted ten times or more. This chain uses TRBV5-4 with TRBJ2-5; 7 bases match TRBD2. There are 13 residues in the CDR3. The trim removed 4 bases at V and 5 bases at J, leaving 5 bases unmatched. From germline, CDR1 is SGHNT and CDR2 YYREEE (reference sequence). This chain's CDR3 is CASSNGGGETQYF. The CDR3 bases are TGTGCCAGCAGCAATGGGGGGGGGGAGACCCAGTACTTC.

This clonotype occurred a few times. This chain uses TRBV12-3 or TRBV12-4 with TRBJ1-1; D gene uncertain. This CDR3 is 13 amino acids long. V was clipped by 3 bases and J by 3 bases, with 8 bases between them. CDR3 coding DNA: TGTGCCAGCAGTTTGAGGTGGGACACTGAAGCTTTCTTT. Translation gives CASSLRWDTEAFF.

The chain couples TRBV3-1 to TRBJ1-4; D gene ambiguous. The V gene's germline CDR1 is LGHDT and CDR2 YNNKEL (reference sequence). Trimming took off 2 bases at V and 8 bases at J, with 18 bases between the two ends. This CDR3 has 16 residues. The CDR3 sequence is CASSQPSRSRREKLFF. Written as DNA, the CDR3 is TGTGCCAGCAGCCAACCCTCCCGCTCCCGGAGGGAAAAACTGTTTTTT. The full variable domain, in which reference TRBV3-1 and TRBJ1-4 provide the parts outside the CDR3, is DTAVSQTPKYLVTQMGNDKSIKCEQNLGHDTMYWYKQDSKKFLKIMFSYNNKELIINETVPNRFSPKSPDKAHLNLHINSLELGDSAVYFCASSQPSRSRREKLFFGSGTQLSVL.

This clonotype was seen many times. The CDR3 DNA follows: TGTGCCAGCAGCTCTCAGCTTTACAATGAGCAGTTCTTC. Protein: CASSSQLYNEQFF. V gene TRBV7-3 combines with J gene TRBJ2-1; no definite D call. Germline lookup yields CDR1 SGHTA and CDR2 FQGTGA. This CDR3 contains 13 residues. The V and J ends lost 4 bases and 4 bases respectively, with 8 bases between them.

The chain has TRBV7-2 and TRBJ2-7, with 9 nucleotides matching TRBD2. From germline, CDR1 is SGHTA and CDR2 FQGNSA. With 5 bases clipped from V and 6 bases from J, the junction kept 8 bases outside the gene matches. There are 14 residues in the CDR3. CDR3 sequence (DNA): TGTGCCAGCAGCCCACTGAGTAGCGGGGGCGAGCAGTACTTC. Amino acid sequence: CASSPLSSGGEQYF.

The chain uses TRBV19 and TRBJ2-1, with D perhaps TRBD1 (5 bases). Germline CDR1 LNHDA, CDR2 SQIVND (reference sequence). This CDR3 region has 12 residues. V was pared by 4 bases and J by 15 bases, with 16 bases between. The DNA of the CDR3 is TGTGCCAGTAGTAATCCTCTAGGGGCTCCGTTCTTC. Residues: CASSNPLGAPFF.

This clonotype was detected a few times. The V and J genes are TRBV12-3 or TRBV12-4 and TRBJ2-3; 9 positions match TRBD2. The CDR3 spans 16 residues. J was trimmed by 3 bases and V by 3 bases; bases with no gene match: 7. CDR3 coding DNA: TGTGCCAGCAGTTTCAGTGGGCGGGGGGGGACAGATACGCAGTATTTT. It yields the protein CASSFSGRGGTDTQYF.

The table lists this clonotype with many counts. The rearrangement joins TRBV27 to TRBJ2-3; D might be TRBD2 (5 bases). In germline, CDR1 is MNHEY, CDR2 SMNVEV (reference sequence). The CDR3 is made up of 13 amino acids. With 5 bases removed from V and 9 bases from J, the gap between germline ends came to 15 bases. The CDR3 is CASSPGAERTQYF. The CDR3 DNA follows: TGTGCCAGCAGTCCCGGAGCGGAAAGGACGCAGTATTTT.

This clonotype occurred many times. CDR3 region: CASSLDGVYGYTF. The CDR3 DNA reads as TGCGCCAGCAGCTTGGATGGGGTCTATGGCTACACCTTC. The chain combines TRBV5-1 with TRBJ1-2; D unclear. V lost 0 bases to trimming and J lost 4 bases, with 7 bases between them. Looked up from germline, CDR1 is SGHRS and CDR2 is YFSETQ. The CDR3 spans 13 residues.